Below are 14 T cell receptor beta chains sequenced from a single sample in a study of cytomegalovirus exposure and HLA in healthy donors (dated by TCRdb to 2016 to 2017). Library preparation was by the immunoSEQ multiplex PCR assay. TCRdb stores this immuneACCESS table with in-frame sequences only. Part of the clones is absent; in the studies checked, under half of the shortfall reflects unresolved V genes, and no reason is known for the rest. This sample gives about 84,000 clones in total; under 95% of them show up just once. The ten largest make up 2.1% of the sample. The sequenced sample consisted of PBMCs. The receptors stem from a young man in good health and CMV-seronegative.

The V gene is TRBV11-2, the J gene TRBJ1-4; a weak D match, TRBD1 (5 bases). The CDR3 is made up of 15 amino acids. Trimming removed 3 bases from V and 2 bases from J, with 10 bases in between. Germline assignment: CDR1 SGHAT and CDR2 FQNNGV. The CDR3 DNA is TGTGCCAGCAGCTTGGGCGGGGGGACTAATGAAAAACTGTTTTTT. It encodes CASSLGGGTNEKLFF.

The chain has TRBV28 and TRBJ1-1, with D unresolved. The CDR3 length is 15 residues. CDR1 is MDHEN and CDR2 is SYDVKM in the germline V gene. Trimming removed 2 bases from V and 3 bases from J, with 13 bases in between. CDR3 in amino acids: CASSLAPVFYTEAFF. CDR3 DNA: TGTGCCAGCAGTTTAGCCCCAGTCTTCTACACTGAAGCTTTCTTT.

In nucleotides, the CDR3 is TGTGCCAGCAGCTTGTTGCGGGGGAAAGTGTACGAGCAGTACTTC. Translation gives CASSLLRGKVYEQYF. The chain recombines TRBV7-8 with TRBJ2-7; 7 nucleotides line up with TRBD2. This CDR3 has 15 residues. V shed 3 bases, J shed 4 bases, and the junction held 9 bases outside the gene matches. The V gene's germline CDR1 is SGHVS and CDR2 FQNEAQ.

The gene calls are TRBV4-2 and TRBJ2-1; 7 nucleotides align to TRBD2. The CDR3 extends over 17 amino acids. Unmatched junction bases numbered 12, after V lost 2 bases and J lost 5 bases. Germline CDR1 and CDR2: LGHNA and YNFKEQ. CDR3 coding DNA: TGTGCCAGCAGCCAAAGGCTCAGCTCCGGGACTAACAATGAGCAGTTCTTC. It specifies CASSQRLSSGTNNEQFF.

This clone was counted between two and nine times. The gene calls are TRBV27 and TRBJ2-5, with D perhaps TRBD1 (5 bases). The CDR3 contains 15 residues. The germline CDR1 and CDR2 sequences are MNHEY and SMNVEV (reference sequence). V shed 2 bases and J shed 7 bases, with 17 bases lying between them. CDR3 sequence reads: CASSLKGTGDTTQYF. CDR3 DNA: TGTGCCAGCAGTTTAAAGGGTACAGGTGATACGACCCAGTACTTC.

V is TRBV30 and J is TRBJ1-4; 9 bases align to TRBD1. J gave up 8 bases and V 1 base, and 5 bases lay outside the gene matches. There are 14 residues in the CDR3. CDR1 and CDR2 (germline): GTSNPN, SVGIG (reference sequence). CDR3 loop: CAWSGDRGKEKLFF. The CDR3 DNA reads TGTGCCTGGAGTGGTGACAGGGGGAAGGAAAAACTGTTTTTT.

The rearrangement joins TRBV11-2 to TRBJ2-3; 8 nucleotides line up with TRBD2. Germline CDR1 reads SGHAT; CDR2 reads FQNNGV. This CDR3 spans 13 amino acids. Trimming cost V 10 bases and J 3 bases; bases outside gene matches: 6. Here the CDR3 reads CATGLAGTDTQYF. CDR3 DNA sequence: TGTGCCACAGGACTAGCTGGGACAGATACGCAGTATTTT.

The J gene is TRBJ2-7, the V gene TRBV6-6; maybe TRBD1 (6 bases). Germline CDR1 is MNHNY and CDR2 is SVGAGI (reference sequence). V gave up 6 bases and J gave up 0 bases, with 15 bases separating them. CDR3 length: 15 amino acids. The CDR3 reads CASRTDRSSSYEQYF. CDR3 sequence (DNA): TGTGCCAGCAGGACCGACAGGAGTAGCTCCTACGAGCAGTACTTC.

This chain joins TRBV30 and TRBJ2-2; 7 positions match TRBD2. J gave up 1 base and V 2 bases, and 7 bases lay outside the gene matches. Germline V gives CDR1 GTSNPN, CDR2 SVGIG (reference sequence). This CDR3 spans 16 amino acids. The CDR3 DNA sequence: TGTGCCTGGAGTCATATAGCGGGCTGGAACACCGGGGAGCTGTTTTTT. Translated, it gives CAWSHIAGWNTGELFF.

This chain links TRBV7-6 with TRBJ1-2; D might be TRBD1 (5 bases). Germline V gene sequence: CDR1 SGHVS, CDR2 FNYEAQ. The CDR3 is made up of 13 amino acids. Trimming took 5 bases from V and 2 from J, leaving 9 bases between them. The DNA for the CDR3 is TGTGCCAGCAGCCTGGACACAAACTATGGCTACACCTTC. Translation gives CASSLDTNYGYTF.

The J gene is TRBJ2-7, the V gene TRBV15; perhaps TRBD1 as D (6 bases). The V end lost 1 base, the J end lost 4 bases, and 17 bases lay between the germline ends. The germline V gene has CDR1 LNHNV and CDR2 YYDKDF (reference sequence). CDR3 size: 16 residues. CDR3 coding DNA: TGTGCCACCAGCAGAGGTAGCGAAAAAGGGGGTTACGAGCAGTACTTC. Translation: CATSRGSEKGGYEQYF.

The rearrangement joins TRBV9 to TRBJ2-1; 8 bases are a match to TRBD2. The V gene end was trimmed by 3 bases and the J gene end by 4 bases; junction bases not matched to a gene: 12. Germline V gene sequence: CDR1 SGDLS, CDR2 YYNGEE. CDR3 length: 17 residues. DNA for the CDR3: TGTGCCAGCAGCGCCACTGGGGGTAGCGGGGCATACAATGAGCAGTTCTTC. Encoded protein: CASSATGGSGAYNEQFF. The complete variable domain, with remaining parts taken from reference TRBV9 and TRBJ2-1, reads DSGVTQTPKHLITATGQRVTLRCSPRSGDLSVYWYQQSLDQGLQFLIQYYNGEERAKGNILERFSAQQFPDLHSELNLSSLELGDSALYFCASSATGGSGAYNEQFFGPGTRLTVL.

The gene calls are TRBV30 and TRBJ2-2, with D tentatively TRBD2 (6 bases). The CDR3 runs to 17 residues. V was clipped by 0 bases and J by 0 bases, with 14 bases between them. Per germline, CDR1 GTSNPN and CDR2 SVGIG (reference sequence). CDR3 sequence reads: CAWSVRLAPANTGELFF. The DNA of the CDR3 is TGTGCCTGGAGTGTACGGCTAGCGCCTGCGAACACCGGGGAGCTGTTTTTT.

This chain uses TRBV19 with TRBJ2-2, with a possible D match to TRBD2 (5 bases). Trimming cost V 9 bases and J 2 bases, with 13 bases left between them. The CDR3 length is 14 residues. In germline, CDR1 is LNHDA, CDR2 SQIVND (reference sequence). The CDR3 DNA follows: TGTGCCAGCGGGCGTGAGGGCAACACCGGGGAGCTGTTTTTT. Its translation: CASGREGNTGELFF.